Presented here are 3 T cell receptor beta chains from one specimen sequenced in a study of CD8 T cells in Susac syndrome. Random hexamers primed reverse transcription of about 0.45 to 1 ug RNA. TCRdb fed the immunoSEQ multiplex PCR reads into MiXCR, producing one record per CDR3 protein. Of some 400,000 distinct CDR3 sequences listed, around 83% were seen once; the top ten hold 0.09% to 0.15%. Material for sequencing was CD8+ T cells from PBMCs. All receptors come from a human donor with multiple sclerosis.

The chain carries TRBV5-1 and TRBJ2-3; D gene uncertain. This CDR3 comprises 16 residues. Germline V CDR1 and CDR2: SGHRS, YFSETQ. Trimming took 0 bases from V and 0 from J, leaving 11 bases between them. The CDR3 sequence: CASSLGRRISTDTQYF. The CDR3 DNA is TGCGCCAGCAGCTTGGGTAGGCGAATTAGCACAGATACGCAGTATTTT. Full variable domain (outside the CDR3, taken from reference TRBV5-1 and TRBJ2-3): KAGVTQTPRYLIKTRGQQVTLSCSPISGHRSVSWYQQTPGQGLQFLFEYFSETQRNKGNFPGRFSGRQFSNSRSEMNVSTLELGDSALYLCASSLGRRISTDTQYFGPGTRLTVL.

This chain connects TRBV4-2 to TRBJ2-5, with 11 bases identical to TRBD2. Germline V CDR1 and CDR2: LGHNA, YNFKEQ. The CDR3 loop spans 19 amino acids. V lost 4 bases and J lost 4; bases outside the gene matches: 17. The CDR3: CASSPDSGTSGPWGETQYF. The CDR3 bases are TGTGCCAGCAGCCCCGATTCCGGGACTAGCGGTCCCTGGGGAGAGACCCAGTACTTC.

The chain joins TRBV4-1 to TRBJ2-4, with D unresolved. The V end was cut by 1 base, the J end by 7 bases, with 11 bases between. The CDR3 totals 14 residues. The germline CDR1 and CDR2 sequences are MGHRA and YSYEKL. DNA of the CDR3: TGCGCCAGCAGCCAAGGGCTAGATGTGAACATTCAGTACTTC. Protein product: CASSQGLDVNIQYF.